The clone carrying this TCR beta chain was seen only once. This entry is derived from a study of control samples from healthy donors and cancer patients. TCRdb's copy holds only in-frame clones and misses some; the assay was immunoSEQ multiplex PCR. The sample lists about 77,000 clones, approximately 92% occurring once. Looked up from germline, CDR1 is GTSNPN and CDR2 is SVGIG (reference sequence). This CDR3 comprises 12 residues. Trimming removed 0 bases from V and 0 bases from J, with 2 bases in between. Sequenced sample: blood. The chain employs TRBV30 and TRBJ2-5; D remains ambiguous. The clonotype originates from a woman aged 55-69 years in good health. The CDR3 loop reads CAWSVHQETQYF. In DNA form, the CDR3 reads TGTGCCTGGAGTGTCCACCAAGAGACCCAGTACTTC.